Listed below are T cell receptor beta chains from one sample, sequenced in a study of blood T cell repertoires in COVID-19. Generated by immunoSEQ multiplex PCR, the TCRdb table keeps only in-frame clones and is missing some. This sample yields about 130,000 clones, of which about four fifths are seen a single time; around a tenth belongs to the top ten. The specimen was peripheral blood. The source of these receptors is a man between 35 and 55 years old with active or convalescent COVID-19. Both conserved end residues are part of each CDR3. D genes are given only for firm matches. Some rows mark clone size as missing; the rest say once, few, many or name a class of expanded clone.

D: NA
J: TRBJ2-7
V: TRBV10-3
length: 16
size: NA
DNA: TGTGCCATCAGCGGACGGGGTGGACAGAGCTCCTACGAGCAGTACTTC
CDR3: CAISGRGGQSSYEQYF

D: TRBD1
J: TRBJ2-2
V: TRBV2
length: 12
size: NA
DNA: TGTGCCAGACAGGGGGCAGGCGGGGAGCTGTTTTTT
CDR3: CARQGAGGELFF

D: TRBD1
J: TRBJ2-1
V: TRBV3-1/TRBV3-2
length: 17
size: NA
DNA: TGTGCCAGCAGCCCGTCCGGGGGGACAGGGATTTCCAATGAGCAGTTCTTC
CDR3: CASSPSGGTGISNEQFF

D: TRBD1
J: TRBJ1-5
V: TRBV20-1
length: 14
size: NA
DNA: TGCAGTGCTAGTCAGGACAGGGAGAGTCAGCCCCAGCATTTT
CDR3: CSASQDRESQPQHF

D: TRBD1
J: TRBJ2-7
V: TRBV7-2
length: 14
size: NA
DNA: TGTGCCAGCAGCTTACGGGACAGGAGCGCCGAGCAGTACTTC
CDR3: CASSLRDRSAEQYF

D: NA
J: TRBJ2-2
V: TRBV18
length: 17
size: NA
DNA: TGTGCCAGCTCACCACAGGAAGCGACGGCGAACACCGGGGAGCTGTTTTTT
CDR3: CASSPQEATANTGELFF

D: TRBD1
J: TRBJ1-1
V: TRBV3-1/TRBV3-2
length: 13
size: NA
DNA: TGTGCCAGCAAAAAGACAGGGGGCACTGAAGCTTTCTTT
CDR3: CASKKTGGTEAFF

D: NA
J: TRBJ1-2
V: TRBV6-1
length: 13
size: few
DNA: TGTGCCAGCAGTGAACGATCCTACGGTGGCTACACCTTC
CDR3: CASSERSYGGYTF

D: NA
J: TRBJ2-3
V: TRBV2
length: 15
size: NA
DNA: TGTGCCAGCACAGGTTTGAGGAGGGTATCTGATACGCAGTATTTT
CDR3: CASTGLRRVSDTQYF

D: NA
J: TRBJ1-1
V: TRBV5-4
length: 14
size: NA
DNA: TGTGCCAGCAGCTTGGTAGATGGTAGCACTGAAGCTTTCTTT
CDR3: CASSLVDGSTEAFF

D: NA
J: TRBJ1-6
V: TRBV7-5
length: 14
size: NA
DNA: TGTGTCAGAAGCTTAGACAGGGGTAATTCACCCCTCCACTTT
CDR3: CVRSLDRGNSPLHF

D: NA
J: TRBJ2-3
V: TRBV19
length: 12
size: NA
DNA: TGTGCCAGTAGCGGTTACCCAGATACGCAGTATTTT
CDR3: CASSGYPDTQYF

D: TRBD1
J: TRBJ2-5
V: TRBV5-1
length: 17
size: once
DNA: TGCGCCAGCAGCTTGGGTTTAACAGGGGGCGCGAGGGAGACCCAGTACTTC
CDR3: CASSLGLTGGARETQYF

D: NA
J: TRBJ1-2
V: TRBV6-5
length: 13
size: NA
DNA: TGTGCCAGCGAGGCAGGGATCGTTTATGGCTACACCTTC
CDR3: CASEAGIVYGYTF

D: NA
J: TRBJ2-1
V: TRBV21-1
length: 16
size: NA
DNA: TGTGCCAGCAGCACAGGGGTCTCTTGTCCCTACAATGAGCAGTTCTTC
CDR3: CASSTGVSCPYNEQFF

D: NA
J: TRBJ1-3
V: TRBV5-1
length: 16
size: few
DNA: TGCGCCAGCAGCTTGGCTGAGGGAATCTCTGGAAACACCATATATTTT
CDR3: CASSLAEGISGNTIYF

D: TRBD1
J: TRBJ1-1
V: TRBV5-1
length: 14
size: NA
DNA: TGCGCCAGCAGCTTGGGGACAGGGGTCGCTGAAGCTTTCTTT
CDR3: CASSLGTGVAEAFF

D: NA
J: TRBJ2-5
V: TRBV5-6
length: 14
size: NA
DNA: TGTGCCAGCAGATCACTAGGTCCGCAAGAGACCCAGTACTTC
CDR3: CASRSLGPQETQYF

D: NA
J: TRBJ1-1
V: TRBV3-1/TRBV3-2
length: 14
size: NA
DNA: TGTGCCAGCAAGCTGGGAGGGGGGAACACTGAAGCTTTCTTT
CDR3: CASKLGGGNTEAFF

D: NA
J: TRBJ1-5
V: TRBV6-2/TRBV6-3
length: 16
size: NA
DNA: TGTGCCAGCAGTTCCACGGGGTTCTCGGAAGGTCAGCCCCAGCATTTT
CDR3: CASSSTGFSEGQPQHF

D: NA
J: TRBJ1-5
V: TRBV29-1
length: 12
size: few
DNA: TGCAGCGTTGTTGGGGCCAATCAGCCCCAGCATTTT
CDR3: CSVVGANQPQHF

D: NA
J: TRBJ1-1
V: TRBV6-5
length: 13
size: NA
DNA: TGTGCCAGCAGTTACTCGAGGGAGGGGAAAGCTTTCTTT
CDR3: CASSYSREGKAFF

D: TRBD2
J: TRBJ2-7
V: TRBV27
length: 16
size: NA
DNA: TGTGCCAGCAGTTGGAGTTCTAGCGGGGTTCGAAACGAGCAGTACTTC
CDR3: CASSWSSSGVRNEQYF